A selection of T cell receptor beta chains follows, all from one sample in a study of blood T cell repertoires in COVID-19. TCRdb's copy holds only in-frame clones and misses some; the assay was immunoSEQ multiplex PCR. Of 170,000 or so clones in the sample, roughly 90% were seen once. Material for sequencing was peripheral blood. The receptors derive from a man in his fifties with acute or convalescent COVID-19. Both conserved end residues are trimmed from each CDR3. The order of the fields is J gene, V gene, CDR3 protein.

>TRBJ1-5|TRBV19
ASQSGPGGLGNQPQH
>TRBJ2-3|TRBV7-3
ASSLRPSGGTDTQY
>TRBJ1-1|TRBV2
ASRRDINTEAF
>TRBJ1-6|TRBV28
ASSLPQGMGNSPLH
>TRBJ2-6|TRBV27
ASSLRTYGANVLT
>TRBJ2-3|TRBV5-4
ASSGLLAGSTDTQY
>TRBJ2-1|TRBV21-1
AGGPGQGGSSDNEQF
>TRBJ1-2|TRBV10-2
ASSELIRRQPFNYGYT
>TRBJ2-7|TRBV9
ASSVAPSSYEQY
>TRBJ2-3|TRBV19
ASSTGLAGGLRTDTQY
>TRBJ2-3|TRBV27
ASKGGRGTSTDTQY
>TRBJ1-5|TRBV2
ASGLRQGNNQPQH
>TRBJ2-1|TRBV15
ATSREATRSVYNEQF
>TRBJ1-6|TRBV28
ASSLRESLH
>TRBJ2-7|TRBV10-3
AISESVGSYEQY
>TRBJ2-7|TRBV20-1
SAYYTYEQY
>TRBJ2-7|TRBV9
ASSVRAGGYEQY
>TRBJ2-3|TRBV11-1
ASSLVSVAGVTQY
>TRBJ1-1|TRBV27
ASSLSIKDRNTEAF
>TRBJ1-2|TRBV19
ASSPDRALGYT
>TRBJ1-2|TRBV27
ASSRTGINYGYT
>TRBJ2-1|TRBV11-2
ASLLSSYNEQF
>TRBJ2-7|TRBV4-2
ASSQTGLGGYEQY
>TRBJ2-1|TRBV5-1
ASSSSSGGYNEQF
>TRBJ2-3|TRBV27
ASSLEGRESTDTQY
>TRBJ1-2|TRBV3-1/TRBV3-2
ASSPPTNSGGYT
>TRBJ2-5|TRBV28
ASSLISREGTQY
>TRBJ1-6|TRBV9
ASSVEGQAYNSPLH
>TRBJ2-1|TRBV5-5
ASSLTRNEQF
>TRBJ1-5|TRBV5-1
ASSSDRGPQH
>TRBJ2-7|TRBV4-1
ASSQDMSSYEQY
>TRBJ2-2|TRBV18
ASSPPYRPSGVGELF
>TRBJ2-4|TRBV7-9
ASSLVEYVQY
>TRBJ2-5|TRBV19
ASSTTSGGARETQY
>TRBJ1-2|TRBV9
ASSLQALHYGYT
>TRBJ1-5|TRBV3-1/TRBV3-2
ASSRTGSNQPQH
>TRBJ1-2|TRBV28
ASSHPRGPYGYT
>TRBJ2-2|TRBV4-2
ASSPPTNTGELF
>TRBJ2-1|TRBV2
ASRSGRFNEQF
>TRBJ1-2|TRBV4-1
ASSQERERDYGYT
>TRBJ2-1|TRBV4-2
ASTPSGVSSYNEQF
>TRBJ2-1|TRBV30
AWSGLEYNEQF
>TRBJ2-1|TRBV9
ASSVGAASYNEQF
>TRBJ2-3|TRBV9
ASSVASLNTDTQY
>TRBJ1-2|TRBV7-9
ASSLEGANYGYT
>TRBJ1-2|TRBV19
ASSERQGFVNYGYT
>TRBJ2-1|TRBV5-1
ASSLGVNEQF
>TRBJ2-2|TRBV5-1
ASSRGLAGGRTGELF